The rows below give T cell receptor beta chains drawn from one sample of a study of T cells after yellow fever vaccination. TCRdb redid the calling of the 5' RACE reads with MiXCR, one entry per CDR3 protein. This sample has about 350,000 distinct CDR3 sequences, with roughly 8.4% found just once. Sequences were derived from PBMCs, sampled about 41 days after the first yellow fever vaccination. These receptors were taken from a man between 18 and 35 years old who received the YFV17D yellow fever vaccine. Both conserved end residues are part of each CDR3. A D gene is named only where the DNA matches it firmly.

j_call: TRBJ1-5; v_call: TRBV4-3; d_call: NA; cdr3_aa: CASSQDAAGIQPQHF
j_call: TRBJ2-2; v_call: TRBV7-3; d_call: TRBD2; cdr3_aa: CASRGGDTGELFF
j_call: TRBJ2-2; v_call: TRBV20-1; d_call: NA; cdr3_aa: CSASIGRESGELFF
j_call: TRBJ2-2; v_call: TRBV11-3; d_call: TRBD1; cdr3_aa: CASSSGQGNTGELFF
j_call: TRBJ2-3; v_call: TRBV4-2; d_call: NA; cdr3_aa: CASSQESTGRADTQYF
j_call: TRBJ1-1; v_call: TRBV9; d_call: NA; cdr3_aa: CASSVGPVSMNTEAFF
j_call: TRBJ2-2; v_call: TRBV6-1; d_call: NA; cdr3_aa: CASSLQDRLTGELFF
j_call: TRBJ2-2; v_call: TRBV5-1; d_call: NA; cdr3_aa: CASGPLGTGELFF
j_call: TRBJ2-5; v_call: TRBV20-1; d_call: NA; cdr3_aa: CSARVPSVETQYF
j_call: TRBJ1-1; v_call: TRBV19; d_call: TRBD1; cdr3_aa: CATAGTVMNTEAFF
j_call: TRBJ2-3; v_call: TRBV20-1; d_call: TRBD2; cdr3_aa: CSARPLLAGGPDTQYF
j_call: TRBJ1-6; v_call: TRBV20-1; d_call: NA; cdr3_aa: CSARDPRAGSSPLHF
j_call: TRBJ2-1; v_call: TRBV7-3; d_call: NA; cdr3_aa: CASSPTVSRAPYNEQFF
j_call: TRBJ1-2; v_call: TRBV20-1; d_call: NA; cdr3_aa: CSASSQGIPLRYGYTF